Each of the 28 T cell receptor beta chains below was sequenced from the same sample in a study of Ad26.COV2.S vaccination and SARS-CoV-2 variants. Treatment here: roughly 18 received Ad26.COV2.S at low or high dose, single or two shots; about 5 received placebo; per-sample allocation not given. After the first vaccine or placebo injection, samples were drawn on day 63. Sequenced by immunoSEQ multiplex PCR; TCRdb stores in-frame clones only, minus some. Counted here are roughly 500,000 clones, 85% to 90% occurring once; the ten biggest clones make up just over 2.5%. The specimen comprised peripheral blood, sampled in a trial of Ad26.COV2.S vaccine versus placebo. Receptor source: a person aged 18-65 years who received the Ad26.COV2.S COVID-19 vaccine or a placebo.

The chain uses TRBV2 and TRBJ1-2, with D maybe TRBD1 (6 bases). The V gene lost 7 bases and the J gene lost 7 bases, with 16 bases spanning the gap. The CDR3 totals 13 residues. CDR1 SNHLY and CDR2 FYNNEI come from the germline V gene. As DNA, the CDR3 is TGTGCCAGCAAGGGGGTGTCCGCCGGTGGCTACACCTTC. Its translation is CASKGVSAGGYTF.

The V and J genes are TRBV29-1 and TRBJ1-2; tentatively, D is TRBD1 (5 bases). Trimming cost V 5 bases and J 3 bases, with 10 bases left between them. Germline V gene lookup returns CDR1 SQVTM and CDR2 ANQGSEA. The CDR3 runs to 12 residues. In DNA, the CDR3 is TGCAGCGTTCTACAGGAGTACTATGGCTACACCTTC. Its protein is CSVLQEYYGYTF.

V gene TRBV24-1 combines with J gene TRBJ2-1, with TRBD2 matching 8 bases. From germline, CDR1 is KGHDR and CDR2 SFDVKD. The junction had 3 bases not matched to a gene; V was cut back by 8 bases and J by 4 bases. This CDR3 comprises 13 residues. CDR3 nucleotides: TGTGCCACCATGGCTAGCGGGTACAATGAGCAGTTCTTC. Its translation: CATMASGYNEQFF.

A single count supports this clone. Distinct nucleotide sequences in the sample also encode this CDR3. V is TRBV7-2 and J is TRBJ1-5; no definite D call. V lost 1 base and J lost 0, with 7 bases in between. Germline V gives CDR1 SGHTA, CDR2 FQGNSA. CDR3 length equals 15 residues. The DNA for the CDR3 is TGTGCCAGCAGCTTAGGGGTTTATAGCAATCAGCCCCAGCATTTT. It specifies CASSLGVYSNQPQHF.

V is TRBV4-1 and J is TRBJ1-5, with a weak D call TRBD1 (5 bases). In germline, CDR1 is MGHRA, CDR2 YSYEKL. V shed 1 base and J shed 2 bases, with 9 bases lying between them. The CDR3 sequence is 15 residues long. CDR3 sequence (DNA): TGCGCCAGCAGCCAAGTGGGGGTGGGCAATCAGCCCCAGCATTTT. Translated, it gives CASSQVGVGNQPQHF.

The gene calls are TRBV7-2 and TRBJ1-2; 7 bases map to TRBD1. Per the germline V gene, CDR1 is SGHTA and CDR2 is FQGNSA. The CDR3 has 15 amino acids. Losses at the gene ends were 2 bases for V and 1 base for J; bases not matched to a gene: 4. The CDR3 region has the DNA TGTGCCAGCAGCTTATACAGACAGGGTAACTATGGCTACACCTTC. Residues: CASSLYRQGNYGYTF.

The V and J genes are TRBV27 and TRBJ1-3; unclear D gene. The ends were cut back, 2 bases at V and 0 bases at J, with 5 bases in the middle. Germline V gives CDR1 MNHEY, CDR2 SMNVEV (reference sequence). CDR3 length equals 14 residues. The CDR3 here is CASSLRDSGNTIYF. CDR3 in DNA: TGTGCCAGCAGTTTACGGGACTCTGGAAACACCATATATTTT.

The V gene is TRBV3-1 (or the pseudogene TRBV3-2), the J gene TRBJ2-1; 7 bases are shared with TRBD1. Per the germline V gene, CDR1 is LGHDT and CDR2 is YNNKEL (reference sequence). The junction had 10 bases not matched to a gene; V was cut back by 9 bases and J by 8 bases. The CDR3 has 13 residues. Written as DNA, the CDR3 is TGTGCCAGTCCAACGACAGGGTTCGATGAGCAGTTCTTC. Protein: CASPTTGFDEQFF.

The gene calls are TRBV28 and TRBJ1-1; D may be TRBD1 (5 bases). Trimming left V 6 bases short and J 8 bases short, with 13 bases between. The CDR3 is made up of 12 amino acids. Germline V lookup: CDR1 MDHEN, CDR2 SYDVKM. In DNA form, the CDR3 reads TGTGCCAGCAGCATCCAGGGCCAGGAAGCTTTCTTT. Encoded protein: CASSIQGQEAFF. Full variable domain (rest looked up from reference TRBV28 and TRBJ1-1): DVKVTQSSRYLVKRTGEKVFLECVQDMDHENMFWYRQDPGLGLRLIYFSYDVKMKEKGDIPEGYSVSREKKERFSLILESASTNQTSMYLCASSIQGQEAFFGQGTRLTVV.

The CDR3 loop is CASSLWWEVGYGYTF. The DNA for the CDR3 is TGTGCCAGCAGTTTATGGTGGGAGGTGGGGTATGGCTACACCTTC. V usage is TRBV28 and J usage is TRBJ1-2; D not resolved. V was shortened by 0 bases and J by 5 bases, with 13 bases between the two germline ends. CDR1 MDHEN and CDR2 SYDVKM come from the germline V gene. CDR3 length: 15 residues.

This clone appeared once. Other DNA sequences in the sample encode the same CDR3. This rearrangement joins TRBV20-1 to TRBJ1-1; D may be TRBD1 (5 bases). Germline V gives CDR1 DFQATT, CDR2 SNEGSKA (reference sequence). The CDR3 is 11 residues long. The V end was cut by 3 bases, the J end by 5 bases, with 7 bases between. The CDR3 region is CSASGGTEAFF. The DNA for the CDR3 is TGCAGTGCTAGCGGGGGTACTGAAGCTTTCTTT.

V and J are TRBV9 and TRBJ2-7; 8 bases are a match to TRBD1. Unmatched junction bases numbered 8, after V lost 3 bases and J lost 0 bases. The length of the CDR3 is 16 residues. The germline CDR1 and CDR2 sequences are SGDLS and YYNGEE. The DNA for the CDR3 is TGTGCCAGCAGCGGACCGGGGACAGGTAACTCCTACGAGCAGTACTTC. Translation: CASSGPGTGNSYEQYF.

The CDR3 nucleotides read TGTGCCAGCAGGGGTACCCCGGGAGGGGTCCCATCCGAGCAGTACTTC. Amino acids: CASRGTPGGVPSEQYF. The rearrangement joins TRBV28 to TRBJ2-7; 8 bases align to TRBD2. The trim removed 6 bases at V and 6 bases at J, leaving 16 bases unmatched. Germline V lookup: CDR1 MDHEN, CDR2 SYDVKM. There are 16 residues in the CDR3. Full variable domain (missing parts from reference TRBV28 and TRBJ2-7): DVKVTQSSRYLVKRTGEKVFLECVQDMDHENMFWYRQDPGLGLRLIYFSYDVKMKEKGDIPEGYSVSREKKERFSLILESASTNQTSMYLCASRGTPGGVPSEQYFGPGTRLTVT.

A remark on this clone: At one end the junction does not follow the germline gene, possibly because of a read error. The chain carries TRBV7-7 and TRBJ2-1; 13 bases line up with TRBD2. Per the germline V gene, CDR1 is SSHAT and CDR2 is FNYEAQ (reference sequence). There are 16 residues in the CDR3. For the CDR3, the DNA is TGTGCTAGCAGCTTAGGGGGACTAGCGGGGTACAATGAGCAGTTCTTC. Protein: CASSLGGLAGYNEQFF.

This clone was seen once. This chain uses TRBV5-4 with TRBJ2-1; TRBD1 matches 7 bases. V shed 4 bases, J shed 4 bases, and the junction held 8 bases outside the gene matches. The CDR3 is made up of 15 amino acids. Germline values: CDR1 SGHNT, CDR2 YYREEE (reference sequence). In DNA form, the CDR3 reads TGTGCCAGCAGCCAGCCGGGACAGAGGTACAATGAGCAGTTCTTC. Its protein is CASSQPGQRYNEQFF.

This clone was detected only once. The V and J genes are TRBV2 and TRBJ1-2; no reliable D call. The length of the CDR3 is 13 residues. In germline, CDR1 is SNHLY, CDR2 FYNNEI. Trimming left V 9 bases short and J 6 bases short, with 17 bases between. CDR3 in DNA: TGTGCCAGTGTATCAGACACCCTCGATGGCTACACCTTC. This sequence encodes CASVSDTLDGYTF.

The DNA of the CDR3 is TGTGCCAGCAGCTTGATAACCAGAACCAACTATGGCTACACCTTC. Protein sequence: CASSLITRTNYGYTF. This chain uses TRBV5-4 with TRBJ1-2; D not resolved. The germline V gene encodes CDR1 SGHNT and CDR2 YYREEE (reference sequence). CDR3 size: 15 residues. V lost 1 base and J 2 bases, leaving 12 bases between the germline ends.

The chain links TRBV18 to TRBJ2-3; TRBD1 agrees at 8 bases. The germline V gene has CDR1 KGHSH and CDR2 LQKENI. This CDR3 is built from 16 residues. With V trimmed by 0 bases and J by 1 base, 3 bases remained unmatched. The CDR3 protein is CASSPPETGGTDTQYF. As DNA, the CDR3 is TGTGCCAGCTCACCACCGGAGACAGGGGGCACAGATACGCAGTATTTT. The entire variable domain, with the rest obtained from reference TRBV18 and TRBJ2-3, is as follows: NAGVMQNPRHLVRRRGQEARLRCSPMKGHSHVYWYRQLPEEGLKFMVYLQKENIIDESGMPKERFSAEFPKEGPSILRIQQVVRGDSAAYFCASSPPETGGTDTQYFGPGTRLTVL.

V is TRBV9 and J is TRBJ1-1; perhaps TRBD1 as D (6 bases). The CDR3 is 15 amino acids. V was shortened by 2 bases and J by 1 base, with 12 bases between the two germline ends. Germline CDR1 SGDLS, CDR2 YYNGEE. CDR3 in DNA: TGTGCCAGCAGCGTCATGGGACAACCGAACACTGAAGCTTTCTTT. It encodes CASSVMGQPNTEAFF.

The chain carries TRBV5-1 and TRBJ2-4, with 7 nucleotides matching TRBD1. Germline V CDR1 and CDR2: SGHRS, YFSETQ. The CDR3 extends over 15 amino acids. J gave up 8 bases and V 1 base, and 9 bases lay outside the gene matches. The CDR3 coding sequence is TGCGCCAGCAGCTTGCTGGGGGTTCAGGGGGACATTCAGTACTTC. It yields the protein CASSLLGVQGDIQYF.

V usage is TRBV4-2 and J usage is TRBJ1-4, with TRBD1 matching 7 bases. This CDR3 is 15 amino acids long. Germline CDR1 LGHNA, CDR2 YNFKEQ. V lost 4 bases, J lost 5 bases, and 7 bases stayed unmatched. The CDR3 here is CASSRQDRTNEKLFF. The CDR3 nucleotides are TGTGCCAGCAGCCGCCAGGACAGGACAAATGAAAAACTGTTTTTT.

The V gene is TRBV27, the J gene TRBJ1-6; the D is unclear. The CDR3 is 15 amino acids. Germline values: CDR1 MNHEY, CDR2 SMNVEV (reference sequence). The V and J ends lost 6 bases and 8 bases respectively, with 17 bases between them. DNA for the CDR3: TGTGCCAGCAGCCTTCACTATACCCTAGATTCACCCCTCCACTTT. Translating gives CASSLHYTLDSPLHF.

The rearrangement links TRBV7-2 to TRBJ2-7, with D possibly called TRBD1 or TRBD2 (5 bases each). Germline V lookup: CDR1 SGHTA, CDR2 FQGNSA. With 6 bases removed from V and 2 bases from J, the gap between germline ends came to 14 bases. CDR3 length: 14 amino acids. In DNA, the CDR3 is TGTGCCAGCAGATCACGGGGCCCACCCTACGAGCAGTACTTC. It translates to CASRSRGPPYEQYF.

This chain links TRBV5-4 with TRBJ1-2, with 9 bases lining up with TRBD1. This CDR3 is built from 16 residues. Germline loops: CDR1 SGHNT, CDR2 YYREEE (reference sequence). The trim removed 0 bases at V and 4 bases at J, leaving 7 bases unmatched. CDR3 in DNA: TGTGCCAGCAGCTTGGTCGCCGGGACAGGGATCTATGGCTACACCTTC. This codes for CASSLVAGTGIYGYTF. Looking up the rest from reference TRBV5-4 and TRBJ1-2 gives the full variable domain: ETGVTQSPTHLIKTRGQQVTLRCSSQSGHNTVSWYQQALGQGPQFIFQYYREEENGRGNFPPRFSGLQFPNYSSELNVNALELDDSALYLCASSLVAGTGIYGYTFGSGTRLTVV.

The gene calls are TRBV18 and TRBJ2-1, with 12 bases aligning to TRBD2. This CDR3 has 15 residues. Losses at the gene ends were 6 bases for V and 8 bases for J; bases not matched to a gene: 8. Germline CDR1 KGHSH, CDR2 LQKENI. In DNA, the CDR3 is TGTGCCAGCTCGTTGACTAGCGGGAGTCCCCATGAGCAGTTCTTC. Amino acid sequence: CASSLTSGSPHEQFF. Variable domain in full (rest from reference TRBV18 and TRBJ2-1): NAGVMQNPRHLVRRRGQEARLRCSPMKGHSHVYWYRQLPEEGLKFMVYLQKENIIDESGMPKERFSAEFPKEGPSILRIQQVVRGDSAAYFCASSLTSGSPHEQFFGPGTRLTVL.

Points on this clone: Other DNA sequences in the same sample also yield this CDR3. This chain connects TRBV28 to TRBJ2-7; D remains unclear. V dropped 2 bases and J dropped 6 bases, with 5 bases sitting between them. Per germline, CDR1 MDHEN and CDR2 SYDVKM. The CDR3 is 11 residues long. In DNA, the CDR3 is TGTGCCAGCAGTTTAACGCTCGAGCAGTACTTC. Protein sequence: CASSLTLEQYF.

The rearrangement links TRBV10-3 to TRBJ1-5; TRBD1 agrees at 7 bases. J gave up 5 bases and V 0 bases, and 7 bases lay outside the gene matches. This CDR3 region has 16 residues. Per germline, CDR1 ENHRY and CDR2 SYGVKD. The CDR3 coding sequence is TGTGCCATCAGTGAGTCGGTAGGGGGCAGCGATCAGCCCCAGCATTTT. Translating gives CAISESVGGSDQPQHF.

This clone occurred once. This chain joins TRBV19 and TRBJ2-7; D perhaps matches TRBD1 (6 bases). The CDR3 extends over 12 amino acids. Trimming shortened V by 3 bases and J by 13 bases, and 16 bases separated the two germline ends. Germline V gene lookup returns CDR1 LNHDA and CDR2 SQIVND (reference sequence). CDR3 residues: CASSIGTGRRYF. CDR3 nucleotide sequence: TGTGCCAGTAGTATCGGAACAGGGCGGCGTTACTTC.